Listed below are T cell receptor beta chains from one sample, sequenced in a study of shared clonotypes between healthy human individuals. Measured with immunoSEQ multiplex PCR; TCRdb has only the in-frame clones, and not every one. In the table there are fewer than 500,000 clones, roughly 85% of which are singletons. Sequencing input: PBMCs. The receptors originated from a woman in her 40s in good health. Some clones in this sample may be carry-over from other donors' samples. CDR3s include the opening cysteine and the closing phenylalanine or tryptophan. The D gene is left open where the match is weak. Clone size is given for some rows only: seen once, a few or many times, or a class if the clone is expanded.

d_gene,j_gene,abundance,v_gene,CDR3aa,CDR3nt
NA,TRBJ2-2,few,TRBV9,CASSVDRVLGELFF,TGTGCCAGCAGCGTCGACCGGGTACTCGGGGAGCTGTTTTTT
NA,TRBJ2-7,NA,TRBV5-1,CASSFGGLGDEQYF,TGCGCCAGCAGCTTCGGGGGTCTGGGCGACGAGCAGTACTTC
NA,TRBJ2-5,NA,TRBV11-2,CASSAAETQYF,TGTGCCAGCAGCGCGGCGGAGACCCAGTACTTC
NA,TRBJ2-3,NA,TRBV19,CASSAGTDNTQYF,TGTGCCAGTAGTGCCGGGACCGACAATACGCAGTATTTT
NA,TRBJ2-4,many,TRBV7-2,CASSDSGLAKNIQYF,TGTGCCAGCAGCGATAGCGGTTTAGCCAAAAACATTCAGTACTTC
NA,TRBJ2-3,NA,TRBV15,CATSRALWSDTQYF,TGTGCCACCAGCAGAGCCCTGTGGTCAGATACGCAGTATTTT
NA,TRBJ2-3,once,TRBV7-3,CASSFRADTQYF,TGTGCCAGCAGCTTTAGGGCAGATACGCAGTATTTT
TRBD2,TRBJ2-1,NA,TRBV4-1,CASSQDRTSAYNEQFF,TGCGCCAGCAGCCAAGATCGCACTAGCGCCTACAATGAGCAGTTCTTC
TRBD2,TRBJ2-7,NA,TRBV7-2,CASSPAAAGVYEQYF,TGTGCCAGCAGCCCCGCGGCTGCGGGAGTTTACGAGCAGTACTTC
NA,TRBJ2-7,NA,TRBV6-1,CASSEMGTAEQYF,TGTGCCAGCAGTGAAATGGGGACGGCCGAGCAGTACTTC
TRBD2,TRBJ2-1,NA,TRBV6-6,CATGLVDEQFF,TGTGCCACGGGACTAGTAGATGAGCAGTTCTTC
NA,TRBJ2-5,many,TRBV21-1,CASTKEGDETQYF,TGTGCCAGCACCAAGGAAGGGGACGAGACCCAGTACTTC
TRBD1,TRBJ2-5,NA,TRBV2,CAISVGQGQETQYF,TGTGCAATCAGCGTGGGACAGGGCCAAGAGACCCAGTACTTC
NA,TRBJ2-5,few,TRBV2,CASSEGDGGGTQYF,TGTGCCAGCAGTGAAGGGGACGGTGGAGGGACCCAGTACTTC
NA,TRBJ2-1,NA,TRBV11-3,CASSYSGTVNEQFF,TGTGCCAGCAGCTACTCCGGGACGGTGAATGAGCAGTTCTTC
NA,TRBJ2-3,NA,TRBV30,CAWKRATDTDTQYF,TGTGCCTGGAAGCGGGCAACCGACACAGATACGCAGTATTTT
NA,TRBJ1-4,NA,TRBV5-1,CASSPSPTNEKLFF,TGCGCCAGCAGCCCGAGCCCGACTAATGAAAAACTGTTTTTT
NA,TRBJ1-2,once,TRBV5-1,CASSLEGSYGYTF,TGCGCCAGCAGCTTGGAGGGCAGCTATGGCTACACCTTC
TRBD2,TRBJ2-1,NA,TRBV18,CASSPLGLAGSSEQFF,TGTGCCAGCTCACCACTGGGGCTAGCGGGATCTAGTGAGCAGTTCTTC
TRBD1,TRBJ2-7,NA,TRBV4-3,CASSQDGGQANYEQYF,TGCGCCAGCAGCCAAGATGGGGGACAGGCGAACTACGAGCAGTACTTC
NA,TRBJ2-2,NA,TRBV6-1,CASSRAGGTGELFF,TGTGCCAGTTCCAGGGCCGGGGGCACCGGGGAGCTGTTTTTT
NA,TRBJ1-2,NA,TRBV6-5,CASSRGGDYGYTF,TGTGCCAGCAGCCGGGGGGGGGACTATGGCTACACCTTC
TRBD1,TRBJ2-4,NA,TRBV27,CASSLSRTGLAKNIQYF,TGTGCCAGCAGTTTATCGAGGACAGGGCTAGCCAAAAACATTCAGTACTTC
TRBD1,TRBJ2-4,NA,TRBV6-1,CASSETTGGGAKNIQYF,TGTGCCAGCAGTGAAACCACAGGGGGCGGTGCCAAAAACATTCAGTACTTC
TRBD2,TRBJ2-1,NA,TRBV10-3,CAISGGSGRTNEQFF,TGTGCCATCAGTGGAGGTAGCGGGAGAACGAATGAGCAGTTCTTC
TRBD1,TRBJ2-7,NA,TRBV4-1,CASSPGQGGPYEQYF,TGCGCCAGCAGCCCGGGACAGGGGGGACCGTACGAGCAGTACTTC
TRBD1,TRBJ2-7,NA,TRBV4-1,CASSRDSKGYEQYF,TGCGCCAGCAGCCGGGACAGCAAAGGGTACGAGCAGTACTTC
NA,TRBJ2-7,NA,TRBV5-8,CASSSIGDPSYEQYF,TGTGCCAGCAGCTCGATAGGGGACCCCTCCTACGAGCAGTACTTC
TRBD2,TRBJ2-3,NA,TRBV6-6,CASSHRVSGGTDTQYF,TGTGCCAGCAGTCACCGGGTTAGCGGGGGCACAGATACGCAGTATTTT
NA,TRBJ2-5,few,TRBV5-1,CASSFGETQYF,TGCGCCAGCAGCTTTGGAGAGACCCAGTACTTC
NA,TRBJ2-1,NA,TRBV28,CASSFAQSSYNEQFF,TGTGCCAGCAGTTTCGCCCAGAGCTCCTACAATGAGCAGTTCTTC
NA,TRBJ1-5,NA,TRBV6-5,CASSPGQPLNQPQHF,TGTGCCAGCAGTCCAGGCCAGCCCCTCAATCAGCCCCAGCATTTT
TRBD2,TRBJ2-7,NA,TRBV7-3,CASSTSGRGEQYF,TGTGCCAGCAGCACTAGCGGGAGAGGCGAGCAGTACTTC
NA,TRBJ1-1,few,TRBV6-6,CASSLREGRNTEAFF,TGTGCCAGCAGCCTACGGGAGGGGAGGAACACTGAAGCTTTCTTT
NA,TRBJ1-1,NA,TRBV7-9,CASSLEGNTEAFF,TGTGCCAGCAGCTTAGAGGGGAACACTGAAGCTTTCTTT
NA,TRBJ2-7,NA,TRBV30,CAWSVEPVTYEQYF,TGTGCCTGGAGTGTAGAGCCCGTCACCTACGAGCAGTACTTC
NA,TRBJ2-2,NA,TRBV5-1,CASSLVVAASNTGELFF,TGCGCCAGCAGCTTGGTGGTAGCGGCCTCGAACACCGGGGAGCTGTTTTTT
NA,TRBJ2-3,NA,TRBV6-1,CASTSFTDTQYF,TGTGCCAGCACCTCATTCACAGATACGCAGTATTTT
NA,TRBJ2-3,NA,TRBV15,CATSSALALADTQYF,TGTGCCACCAGCAGCGCCCTAGCCTTGGCAGATACGCAGTATTTT
TRBD1,TRBJ1-6,NA,TRBV7-9,CASSLGSGTDGSPLHF,TGTGCCAGCAGCTTAGGGAGCGGGACAGATGGTTCACCCCTCCACTTT
TRBD2,TRBJ2-7,NA,TRBV4-1,CASSHLQRLPVLAGGSGYEQYF,TGCGCCAGCAGCCACTTGCAAAGATTACCGGTTCTAGCGGGAGGGTCCGGCTACGAGCAGTACTTC
NA,TRBJ1-1,many,TRBV19,CASSVSTRTEAFF,TGTGCCAGTAGTGTCTCGACACGAACTGAAGCTTTCTTT
NA,TRBJ2-7,NA,TRBV9,CASSVGGQASYEQYF,TGTGCCAGCAGCGTAGGGGGGCAGGCGTCCTACGAGCAGTACTTC
NA,TRBJ2-3,NA,TRBV27,CASSSDRATDTQYF,TGTGCCAGCAGCTCGGACAGAGCCACAGATACGCAGTATTTT
NA,TRBJ2-1,NA,TRBV13,CASSPPWGEQFF,TGTGCCAGCAGCCCCCCTTGGGGAGAGCAGTTCTTC
NA,TRBJ2-1,NA,TRBV4-1,CASSQESVGQFF,TGCGCCAGCAGCCAAGAGTCCGTCGGGCAGTTCTTC
NA,TRBJ2-5,NA,TRBV30,CAWSVGSVWEQYF,TGTGCCTGGAGTGTCGGTTCAGTCTGGGAGCAGTACTTC
TRBD2,TRBJ2-7,NA,TRBV19,CASSRGLAGAYEQYF,TGTGCCAGTAGTAGGGGACTAGCGGGGGCCTACGAGCAGTACTTC